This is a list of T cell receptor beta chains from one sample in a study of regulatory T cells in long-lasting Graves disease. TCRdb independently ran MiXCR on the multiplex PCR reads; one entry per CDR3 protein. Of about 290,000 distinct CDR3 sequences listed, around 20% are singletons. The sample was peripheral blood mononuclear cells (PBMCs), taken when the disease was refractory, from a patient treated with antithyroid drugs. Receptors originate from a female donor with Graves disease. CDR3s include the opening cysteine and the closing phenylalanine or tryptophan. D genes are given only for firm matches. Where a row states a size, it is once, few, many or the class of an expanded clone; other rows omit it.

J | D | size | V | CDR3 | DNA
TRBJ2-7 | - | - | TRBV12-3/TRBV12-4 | CASSFGSNEQYF | TGTGCCAGCAGTTTTGGAAGTAACGAGCAGTACTTC
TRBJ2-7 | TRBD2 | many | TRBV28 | CASSLLAGYSYEQYF | TGTGCCAGCAGCCTACTAGCGGGGTACTCCTACGAGCAGTACTTC
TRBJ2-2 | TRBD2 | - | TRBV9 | CASSAQTGTSVGTGELFF | TGTGCCAGCAGCGCTCAGACCGGGACTAGCGTCGGCACCGGGGAGCTGTTTTTT
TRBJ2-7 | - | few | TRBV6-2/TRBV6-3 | CASSYSVDYSYEQYF | TGTGCCAGCAGTTACTCGGTGGACTACTCCTACGAGCAGTACTTC
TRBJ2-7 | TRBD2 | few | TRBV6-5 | CASSYRLAGAYEQYF | TGTGCCAGCAGTTACCGCCTAGCGGGAGCTTACGAGCAGTACTTC
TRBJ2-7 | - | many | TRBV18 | CASSPRSGDYEQYF | TGTGCCAGCTCACCACGGTCAGGAGACTACGAGCAGTACTTC
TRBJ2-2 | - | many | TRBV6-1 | CASWRGSGELFF | TGTGCCAGCTGGCGTGGATCCGGGGAGCTGTTTTTT
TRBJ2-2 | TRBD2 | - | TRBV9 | CASSVAGLAPTGELFF | TGTGCCAGCAGCGTAGCGGGACTAGCGCCCACCGGGGAGCTGTTTTTT
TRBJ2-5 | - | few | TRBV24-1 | CATSDSVFQETQYF | TGTGCCACCAGTGATTCGGTGTTTCAAGAGACCCAGTACTTC
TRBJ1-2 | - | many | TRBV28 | CASSSDIYGYTF | TGTGCCAGCAGTTCCGACATTTATGGCTACACCTTC
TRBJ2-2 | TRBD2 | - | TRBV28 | CASSLWSSGSFAGELFF | TGTGCCAGCAGTTTATGGTCTAGCGGGAGTTTTGCCGGGGAGCTGTTTTTT
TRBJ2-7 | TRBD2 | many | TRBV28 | CASSLGSGARRAEQYF | TGTGCCAGCAGTTTGGGTAGCGGGGCCCGAAGGGCCGAGCAGTACTTC
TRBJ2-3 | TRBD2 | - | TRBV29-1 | CSAGGGDTDTQYF | TGCAGCGCTGGGGGGGGAGACACAGATACGCAGTATTTT
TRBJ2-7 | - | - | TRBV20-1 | CSARGVRVSSYEQYF | TGCAGTGCTAGGGGGGTCCGGGTTAGCTCCTACGAGCAGTACTTC
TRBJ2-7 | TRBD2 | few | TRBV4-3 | CASSQERAGGYEQYF | TGCGCCAGCAGCCAAGAGCGAGCGGGAGGCTACGAGCAGTACTTC
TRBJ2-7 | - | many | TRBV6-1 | CASTPGTYEQYF | TGTGCCAGCACCCCAGGGACCTACGAGCAGTACTTC
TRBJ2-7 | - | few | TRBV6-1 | CASSNPGTDDYLQYF | TGTGCCAGCAGTAATCCCGGGACGGATGACTACCTGCAGTACTTC
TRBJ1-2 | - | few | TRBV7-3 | CASGPTGANYGYTF | TGTGCCAGCGGACCGACCGGTGCTAACTATGGCTACACCTTC
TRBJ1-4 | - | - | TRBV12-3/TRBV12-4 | CASSWGLRELFF | TGTGCCAGCAGTTGGGGCCTACGGGAACTGTTTTTT
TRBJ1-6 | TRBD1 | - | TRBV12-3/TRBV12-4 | CASSRQGSNSPLHF | TGTGCCAGCAGTCGACAGGGGTCCAATTCACCCCTCCACTTT
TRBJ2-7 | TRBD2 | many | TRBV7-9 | CASSPAGSYEQYF | TGTGCCAGCTCACCAGCGGGATCCTACGAGCAGTACTTC
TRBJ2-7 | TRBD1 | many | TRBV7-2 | CASSLVSGQGEYEQYF | TGTGCCAGCAGCTTAGTATCCGGACAGGGGGAATACGAGCAGTACTTC
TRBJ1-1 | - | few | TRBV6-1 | CASSLLGMNTEAFF | TGTGCCAGCAGCCTCCTTGGGATGAACACTGAAGCTTTCTTT
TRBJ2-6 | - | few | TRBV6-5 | CASSYEKTSGANVLTF | TGTGCCAGCAGTTACGAGAAGACGTCTGGGGCCAACGTCCTGACTTTC